The T cell receptor (beta chain) described here comes from a study of T-cell memory formation after mild COVID-19. Turning to the study itself: Most TCR clusters belonged to a single donor. Findings and caveats of the study: From day 15 to 85, contracting clones were balanced between CD4 and CD8, whereas later expanders leaned toward CD4+.

About this clonotype: Its antigen is not known.

5'RACE, which relied on constant-segment primers, yielded TCR alpha and TCR beta cDNA libraries carrying sample barcodes and UMIs. TCRdb itself ran the 5' RACE reads through MiXCR, one entry per CDR3 protein. The sample lists approximately 490,000 distinct CDR3 sequences, roughly 22% seen once, with approximately 12% in the top ten. The V and J ends lost 5 bases and 9 bases respectively, with 21 bases between them. Germline V gene lookup returns CDR1 DFQATT and CDR2 SNEGSKA (reference sequence). The length of the CDR3 is 14 residues. The clonotype comes from an adult woman who had mild COVID-19 (a few samples of this study predate the infection). Cell type and time point are not known. The specimen was PBMCs or a T cell subset sorted from them (not recorded which). J is TRBJ2-3 and V is TRBV20-1, with unresolved D. CDR3 in amino acids: CSAVNRRRLSTQYF. In DNA, the CDR3 is TGCAGTGCTGTAAACCGACGTCGCCTTTCAACGCAGTATTTT.